These 18 T cell receptor beta chains came from one sample sequenced in a study of blood T cell repertoires in COVID-19. TCRdb's table, derived via immunoSEQ multiplex PCR, lists solely in-frame clones and lacks some. The table includes under 100,000 clones, 70% to 90% detected once. Input material: peripheral blood. The receptors derive from a man in his fifties with acute or convalescent COVID-19.

The V and J genes are TRBV7-2 and TRBJ1-1, with D unresolved. The V gene lost 3 bases and the J gene lost 10 bases, with 9 bases spanning the gap. CDR1 SGHTA and CDR2 FQGNSA come from the germline V gene. The CDR3 covers 11 residues. CDR3 sequence (DNA): TGTGCCAGCAGCTTTAACGGAGCAGCTTTCTTT. This encodes CASSFNGAAFF.

The chain joins TRBV29-1 to TRBJ1-2; D may be TRBD1 (6 bases). In germline, CDR1 is SQVTM, CDR2 ANQGSEA. The length of the CDR3 is 14 residues. The ends were cut back, 7 bases at V and 4 bases at J, with 19 bases in the middle. The CDR3 DNA is TGCAGCGCTATGAGATCAACAGGGCTCTATGGCTACACCTTC. Translating it yields CSAMRSTGLYGYTF.

This chain connects TRBV10-3 to TRBJ2-2; TRBD2 matches at 9 bases. CDR1 is ENHRY, CDR2 SYGVKD, per germline. The CDR3 sequence is 15 residues long. J gave up 4 bases and V 3 bases, and 3 bases lay outside the gene matches. CDR3 amino acids: CAISESGGSTGELFF. The CDR3 DNA sequence: TGTGCCATCAGTGAAAGCGGGGGGTCCACCGGGGAGCTGTTTTTT.

The V gene is TRBV6-6, the J gene TRBJ1-4; 9 nucleotides match TRBD1. The CDR3 loop spans 17 amino acids. In germline, CDR1 is MNHNY, CDR2 SVGAGI (reference sequence). Trimming at V came to 6 bases and at J to 5 bases, leaving 13 bases not matched to a gene. In DNA, the CDR3 is TGTGCCAGCAGCCGAATGACTTCCGGGACAGGGAATGAAAAACTGTTTTTT. Translating gives CASSRMTSGTGNEKLFF.

The table lists this clone with a count of one. Written as DNA, the CDR3 is TGTGCCAGCAGCCTCGGGTTGAACTATGGCTACACCTTC. Its translation is CASSLGLNYGYTF. The genes are TRBV11-2 and TRBJ1-2; no clear D gene. This CDR3 spans 13 amino acids. The V end was cut by 5 bases, the J end by 2 bases, with 9 bases between. Germline lookup yields CDR1 SGHAT and CDR2 FQNNGV. Supplemented by reference TRBV11-2 and TRBJ1-2, the full variable domain reads EAGVAQSPRYKIIEKRQSVAFWCNPISGHATLYWYQQILGQGPKLLIQFQNNGVVDDSQLPKDRFSAERLKGVDSTLKIQPAKLEDSAVYLCASSLGLNYGYTFGSGTRLTVV.

The CDR3 protein is CASSPDRGNGAQHF. CDR3 sequence (DNA): TGTGCCAGCAGCCCTGACAGGGGCAACGGGGCCCAGCATTTT. The chain employs TRBV5-6 and TRBJ1-5; TRBD1 agrees at 8 bases. Trimming at V came to 4 bases and at J to 11 bases, leaving 11 bases not matched to a gene. The CDR3 extends over 14 amino acids. From germline, CDR1 is SGHDT and CDR2 YYEEEE.

This chain connects TRBV28 to TRBJ1-1; TRBD1 aligns across 8 bases. Per germline, CDR1 MDHEN and CDR2 SYDVKM. J was trimmed by 8 bases and V by 6 bases; bases with no gene match: 8. The length of the CDR3 is 13 residues. CDR3: CASRETGTGEAFF. The CDR3 DNA follows: TGTGCCAGCAGGGAGACCGGGACAGGAGAAGCTTTCTTT.

The chain combines TRBV19 with TRBJ1-2, with 7 bases aligning to TRBD1. The V gene end was trimmed by 10 bases and the J gene end by 5 bases; junction bases not matched to a gene: 7. CDR1 is LNHDA, CDR2 SQIVND, per germline (reference sequence). CDR3 length equals 12 residues. The CDR3 DNA follows: TGTGCCACCCGACAGGGAGAATATGGCTACACCTTC. This encodes CATRQGEYGYTF.

The V call is TRBV20-1, the J call TRBJ2-5; D ambiguous. Germline CDR1 reads DFQATT; CDR2 reads SNEGSKA (reference sequence). The V gene lost 3 bases and the J gene lost 4 bases, with 6 bases spanning the gap. This CDR3 region has 11 residues. The CDR3 DNA reads as TGCAGTGCTAGGTTCGGAGAGACCCAGTACTTC. This encodes CSARFGETQYF.

The gene calls are TRBV19 and TRBJ1-1, with 7 bases lining up with TRBD1. This CDR3 is 15 amino acids long. Germline values: CDR1 LNHDA, CDR2 SQIVND (reference sequence). Trimming at V came to 5 bases and at J to 10 bases, leaving 16 bases not matched to a gene. CDR3: CASSPRTGGKVRAFF. The CDR3 DNA reads as TGTGCCAGTAGTCCTCGGACAGGTGGGAAGGTAAGAGCTTTCTTT.

Comment on this clone: One end of the junction varies from germline; a read error may be responsible. This chain joins TRBV12-3 or TRBV12-4 and TRBJ2-7; TRBD2 matches 8 bases. The CDR3 consists of 13 residues. The CDR3 DNA is TGTGCCAGCAGTTCGCCGGGACTAGTATTCAGCGACTTC. Protein product: CASSSPGLVFSDF.

The rearrangement uses TRBV14 and TRBJ2-5; 11 bases line up with TRBD2. V shed 1 base and J 2 bases; nucleotides not matched to a gene: 12. There are 19 residues in the CDR3. Germline CDR1 and CDR2: SGHDN and FVKESK. In nucleotides, the CDR3 is TGTGCCAGCAGCCAAGGAGGGGAGCTAGCGGGGGGATTTCAAGAGACCCAGTACTTC. Its translation is CASSQGGELAGGFQETQYF. The whole variable domain, filled in from reference TRBV14 and TRBJ2-5, reads EAGVTQFPSHSVIEKGQTVTLRCDPISGHDNLYWYRRVMGKEIKFLLHFVKESKQDESGMPNNRFLAERTGGTYSTLKVQPAELEDSGVYFCASSQGGELAGGFQETQYFGPGTRLLVL.

This chain joins TRBV6-4 and TRBJ2-6, with a weak D call TRBD1 (6 bases). This CDR3 contains 15 residues. V shed 6 bases and J shed 0 bases, with 9 bases lying between them. CDR1 is MRHNA and CDR2 is SNTAGT in the germline V gene. Here the CDR3 DNA reads TGTGCCAGCAGGGAACAGGGCTCTGGGGCCAACGTCCTGACTTTC. It codes for CASREQGSGANVLTF.

The genes are TRBV5-1 and TRBJ1-6; 7 positions agree with TRBD1. Germline CDR1 reads SGHRS; CDR2 reads YFSETQ. V dropped 4 bases and J dropped 6; count of bases not matched to a gene: 4. The CDR3 sequence is 14 residues long. This CDR3 is CASSGGQANSPLHF. DNA of the CDR3: TGCGCCAGCAGCGGAGGACAGGCTAATTCACCCCTCCACTTT. The variable domain in full, with the rest retrieved from reference TRBV5-1 and TRBJ1-6, is KAGVTQTPRYLIKTRGQQVTLSCSPISGHRSVSWYQQTPGQGLQFLFEYFSETQRNKGNFPGRFSGRQFSNSRSEMNVSTLELGDSALYLCASSGGQANSPLHFGNGTRLTVT.

In the case of this clone: Compared with germline, one end of the junction differs, possibly owing to a read error. CDR3 sequence: CASSIRGSEAFF. The CDR3 coding sequence is TGTGCCAGTAGTATTCGGGGTTCTGAGGCTTTCTTT. The genes are TRBV19 and TRBJ1-1; D gene ambiguous. Germline loops: CDR1 LNHDA, CDR2 SQIVND (reference sequence). This CDR3 comprises 12 residues.

This chain links TRBV5-5 with TRBJ2-5; possibly TRBD1 for D (6 bases). V was pared by 1 base and J by 5 bases, with 9 bases between. Germline CDR1 is SGHKS and CDR2 is YYEKEE (reference sequence). The CDR3 totals 13 residues. Written as DNA, the CDR3 is TGTGCCAGCAGCTTGACAGGGAGCGAGACCCAGTACTTC. Protein product: CASSLTGSETQYF.

The chain joins TRBV5-1 to TRBJ1-3; D perhaps matches TRBD1 (5 bases). The CDR3 loop spans 16 amino acids. V was trimmed by 0 bases and J by 3 bases, leaving 13 bases between them. Germline V gives CDR1 SGHRS, CDR2 YFSETQ. CDR3: CASSLAGENNGNTIYF. Here the CDR3 DNA reads TGCGCCAGCAGCTTGGCGGGGGAAAATAATGGAAACACCATATATTTT. Looking up the rest from reference TRBV5-1 and TRBJ1-3 gives the full variable domain: KAGVTQTPRYLIKTRGQQVTLSCSPISGHRSVSWYQQTPGQGLQFLFEYFSETQRNKGNFPGRFSGRQFSNSRSEMNVSTLELGDSALYLCASSLAGENNGNTIYFGEGSWLTVV.

The rearrangement joins TRBV5-8 to TRBJ2-1; D is perhaps TRBD2 (6 bases). The germline V gene has CDR1 SGHTS and CDR2 YDEGEE. The CDR3 is 15 amino acids. V gave up 4 bases and J gave up 3 bases, with 14 bases separating them. The CDR3 DNA reads TGTGCCAGCAGCGCCATGGGGGGTAACTACAATGAGCAGTTCTTC. It is translated as CASSAMGGNYNEQFF.